These T cell receptor beta chains were read from a single sample in a study of cytomegalovirus exposure and HLA in healthy donors. Here immunoSEQ multiplex PCR was the method, and the copy in TCRdb shows in-frame clones only, minus some. The repertoire holds 210,000 or so clones, with about 80% as singletons. The specimen sequenced was PBMCs. The receptors originated from a woman aged 55-69 years in good health and CMV-seropositive. Each CDR3 is given with its conserved first and last residue. Fields, in order: D gene, V gene, J gene, clone size, CDR3 protein, CDR3 DNA. The D gene is left open where the match is weak. Some rows have no size entry. The others give once, few or many, or a class for an expanded clone.

>TRBD1|TRBV28|TRBJ2-7|.
CASSLSGGGPYEQYF
TGTGCCAGCAGTTTGTCAGGGGGCGGCCCTTACGAGCAGTACTTC
>.|TRBV9|TRBJ2-7|.
CASSVGTLTQGEQYF
TGTGCCAGCAGCGTAGGGACACTAACACAGGGCGAGCAGTACTTC
>.|TRBV6-5|TRBJ2-2|.
CASRRDSNTGELFF
TGTGCCAGCAGACGGGACTCGAACACCGGGGAGCTGTTCTTT
>TRBD1|TRBV10-3|TRBJ2-7|.
CAISERAGTGGGEQYF
TGTGCCATCAGTGAGAGAGCCGGGACAGGGGGCGGCGAGCAGTACTTC
>.|TRBV4-3|TRBJ2-5|few
CASSQSGAGRGETQYF
TGCGCCAGCAGCCAGTCCGGGGCAGGACGGGGGGAGACCCAGTACTTC
>.|TRBV4-2|TRBJ2-5|once
CASSQEGGTQYF
TGTGCCAGCAGCCAAGAAGGGGGGACCCAGTACTTC
>.|TRBV30|TRBJ1-5|.
CAWSLQGGNQPQHF
TGTGCCTGGAGCCTACAGGGCGGCAATCAGCCCCAGCATTTT
>.|TRBV29-1|TRBJ2-5|.
CSASMAGEGRAETQYF
TGCAGCGCAAGTATGGCAGGGGAAGGAAGGGCAGAGACCCAGTACTTC
>TRBD1|TRBV5-1|TRBJ1-1|.
CASSKGQGHTEAFF
TGCGCCAGCAGCAAGGGACAGGGACACACTGAAGCTTTCTTT
>TRBD1|TRBV28|TRBJ1-2|once
CASSSPGQGGDGYTF
TGTGCCAGCAGTTCACCGGGACAGGGGGGAGACGGCTACACCTTC
>.|TRBV5-5|TRBJ2-3|.
CASSLGADTQYF
TGTGCCAGCAGCTTGGGCGCAGATACGCAGTATTTT
>TRBD2|TRBV7-2|TRBJ2-4|.
CASSLGGVGAKNIQYF
TGTGCCAGCAGCCTGGGGGGGGTGGGAGCCAAAAACATTCAGTACTTC
>TRBD1|TRBV11-3|TRBJ1-1|.
CASSPGTGGFGTEAFF
TGTGCCAGCAGCCCCGGGACAGGGGGATTTGGCACTGAAGCTTTCTTT
>.|TRBV2|TRBJ2-1|.
CASRTGEQFF
TGTGCCAGCAGAACGGGGGAGCAGTTCTTC
>TRBD2|TRBV27|TRBJ2-7|.
CASSLTSGSYEQYF
TGTGCCAGCAGTTTGACTAGCGGGAGTTACGAGCAGTACTTC
>TRBD1|TRBV5-5|TRBJ2-7|.
CASSLLQQGGHEQYF
TGTGCCAGCAGCTTGCTTCAACAGGGGGGACACGAGCAGTACTTC
>TRBD1|TRBV7-9|TRBJ1-5|.
CASSLARQGLNQPQHF
TGTGCCAGCAGCTTAGCCAGACAGGGGCTAAATCAGCCCCAGCATTTT
>.|TRBV6-1|TRBJ1-2|.
CASREKSYTF
TGTGCCAGCAGGGAGAAGAGCTACACCTTC
>.|TRBV11-3|TRBJ2-3|once
CASSLAREDTQYF
TGTGCCAGCAGCTTAGCCAGGGAAGATACGCAGTATTTT
>TRBD2|TRBV30|TRBJ2-3|.
CSLVLAGTTDTQYF
TGTTCATTGGTGCTAGCGGGAACAACAGATACGCAGTATTTT
>.|TRBV19|TRBJ1-1|.
CASSIAWGEDTEAFF
TGTGCCAGTAGTATTGCCTGGGGGGAGGACACTGAAGCTTTCTTT
>TRBD2|TRBV4-2|TRBJ2-3|.
CASSQVSTSGASPRTQYF
TGTGCCAGCAGCCAAGTCTCAACTAGCGGGGCCTCACCCCGCACGCAGTATTTT
>TRBD1|TRBV10-3|TRBJ2-7|once
CAISEIIAGTGDSYEQYF
TGTGCCATCAGTGAGATAATAGCGGGGACAGGGGACTCCTACGAGCAGTACTTC
>.|TRBV5-1|TRBJ1-2|.
CASSIGVGGFGYTF
TGCGCCAGCAGCATAGGGGTGGGAGGCTTTGGCTACACCTTC
>.|TRBV19|TRBJ1-3|.
CASTQGHGNTIYF
TGTGCCAGTACCCAGGGGCATGGAAACACCATATATTTT
>TRBD1|TRBV7-2|TRBJ2-4|.
CASSTISIQGGTKNIQYF
TGTGCCAGCAGCACAATTTCTATACAGGGGGGCACCAAAAACATTCAGTACTTC
>.|TRBV27|TRBJ2-3|.
CASTPSGAGIGADTQYF
TGTGCCAGCACCCCATCGGGAGCAGGGATAGGCGCAGATACGCAGTATTTT
>.|TRBV10-2|TRBJ2-5|.
CASSESSSAGETQYF
TGCGCCAGCAGTGAGTCGAGCTCAGCGGGAGAGACCCAGTACTTC
>TRBD2|TRBV7-9|TRBJ2-1|.
CASSGPGTSSYNEQFF
TGTGCCAGCAGCGGGCCCGGGACTAGCTCCTACAATGAGCAGTTCTTC
>TRBD2|TRBV2|TRBJ2-3|.
CASKTSAYTDTQYF
TGTGCCAGCAAGACTAGCGCCTACACAGATACGCAGTATTTT
>TRBD1|TRBV30|TRBJ1-4|.
CAWSVQGPEKLFF
TGTGCCTGGAGTGTACAGGGGCCTGAAAAACTGTTTTTT
>.|TRBV7-3|TRBJ1-1|.
CASSQGQYTEAFF
TGTGCCAGCAGCCAAGGACAGTACACTGAAGCTTTCTTT
>TRBD1|TRBV7-8|TRBJ2-7|few
CASSSGTGGEQYF
TGTGCCAGCAGCTCCGGGACAGGGGGCGAGCAGTACTTC
>TRBD1|TRBV25-1|TRBJ2-7|.
CASSEFRDRNYEQYF
TGTGCCAGCAGTGAATTTAGGGACAGAAACTACGAGCAGTACTTC
>TRBD2|TRBV5-1|TRBJ2-1|once
CASSPGASGGSHSSYNEQFF
TGCGCCAGCAGCCCTGGGGCAAGCGGGGGGTCTCATAGCTCCTACAATGAGCAGTTCTTC
>.|TRBV19|TRBJ1-2|.
CASRPGQNYGYTF
TGTGCCAGTAGACCCGGACAGAACTATGGCTACACCTTC
>.|TRBV5-4|TRBJ1-2|.
CASSPDKNYGYTF
TGTGCCAGCAGCCCGGACAAGAACTATGGCTACACCTTC
>.|TRBV5-1|TRBJ1-3|.
CASSLGQAAGNTIYF
TGCGCCAGCAGCTTGGGACAGGCGGCTGGAAACACCATATATTTT
>.|TRBV19|TRBJ2-7|.
CASSIDTGGPNSYEQYF
TGTGCCAGTAGTATAGACACCGGGGGTCCAAACTCCTACGAGCAGTACTTC
>.|TRBV18|TRBJ2-3|.
CASSPPSGPDTQYF
TGTGCCAGCTCACCCCCCTCCGGTCCCGATACGCAGTATTTT
>.|TRBV5-1|TRBJ2-2|.
CASSLQDHTGELFF
TGCGCCAGCAGCTTACAGGATCACACCGGGGAGCTGTTTTTT
>.|TRBV5-1|TRBJ2-7|.
CASSLMRGYLYEQYF
TGCGCCAGCAGCTTAATGAGGGGGTACCTCTACGAGCAGTACTTC
>.|TRBV28|TRBJ1-1|.
CASKKAPEFGRVAFF
TGTGCCAGCAAAAAGGCGCCCGAATTCGGGCGGGTAGCTTTCTTT
>.|TRBV29-1|TRBJ2-7|.
CSVEAGDPYEQYF
TGCAGCGTTGAAGCGGGGGACCCCTACGAGCAGTACTTC
>TRBD1|TRBV10-3|TRBJ1-1|.
CAITPDREGTEAFF
TGTGCCATCACCCCGGACAGGGAGGGAACTGAAGCTTTCTTT
>TRBD1|TRBV5-8|TRBJ1-3|few
CASSAGTGSFGNTIYF
TGTGCCAGCAGCGCCGGGACAGGGTCATTCGGAAACACCATATATTTT
>.|TRBV10-1|TRBJ2-1|.
CASSENLNNEQFF
TGCGCCAGCAGTGAAAATCTAAACAATGAGCAGTTCTTC
>TRBD1|TRBV6-1|TRBJ2-1|few
CASSPQQGTNNEQFF
TGTGCCAGCAGCCCCCAACAGGGGACAAACAATGAGCAGTTCTTC
>.|TRBV28|TRBJ1-5|few
CASSTPGYSNQPQHF
TGTGCCAGCAGTACCCCAGGGTATAGCAATCAGCCCCAGCATTTT
>.|TRBV9|TRBJ2-1|.
CASSGQTDDNEQFF
TGTGCCAGCAGCGGACAGACGGATGACAATGAGCAGTTCTTC
>TRBD1|TRBV7-9|TRBJ1-2|.
CASSFEGGHGYTF
TGTGCCAGCAGCTTTGAAGGGGGCCATGGCTACACCTTC